This passage covers 11 T cell receptor beta chains from one sample sequenced in a study of blood T cell repertoires in COVID-19. Assay: immunoSEQ multiplex PCR; the TCRdb copy retains only in-frame clones and omits some. The top ten clones hold 1.5% to 2% of a sample with over 150,000 clones, 75% to 80% of them seen once. Material: peripheral blood. All receptors derive from a man older than 75 with acute or convalescent COVID-19.

In nucleotides, the CDR3 is TGTGCCAGCAGTAAACGGGACACCCTTCCATTGGAGGCTTTCTTT. Encoded protein: CASSKRDTLPLEAFF. The genes are TRBV6-5 and TRBJ1-1; D is perhaps TRBD1 (6 bases). The CDR3 sequence is 15 residues long. Germline lookup yields CDR1 MNHEY and CDR2 SVGAGI. With 5 bases removed from V and 11 bases from J, the gap between germline ends came to 24 bases.

The CDR3 protein is CASSLAPQGTPYNEQFF. The CDR3 DNA reads as TGCGCCAGCAGCTTGGCCCCGCAGGGGACCCCCTACAATGAGCAGTTCTTC. The chain couples TRBV5-1 to TRBJ2-1, with D possibly TRBD1 on 6 matching bases. V lost 0 bases and J 2 bases, leaving 15 bases between the germline ends. The CDR3 contains 17 residues. The germline gives CDR1 SGHRS, CDR2 YFSETQ.

This clone appeared a single time. The chain couples TRBV7-3 to TRBJ2-7; TRBD2 is a possible D gene (6 bases). The CDR3 consists of 15 residues. Looked up from germline, CDR1 is SGHTA and CDR2 is FQGTGA. The germline V and J ends were trimmed by 5 bases and 3 bases, with 17 bases remaining between them. This CDR3 is CASSLRPGDLYEQYF. CDR3 DNA sequence: TGTGCCAGCAGCCTCCGTCCGGGGGACCTCTACGAGCAGTACTTC.

The chain recombines TRBV18 with TRBJ1-4, with D possibly being TRBD1 (5 bases). V shed 6 bases and J shed 5 bases, with 16 bases lying between them. The germline V gene has CDR1 KGHSH and CDR2 LQKENI. The CDR3 covers 15 residues. The CDR3 loop reads CASSLRRGPNEKLFF. The CDR3 region has the DNA TGTGCCAGCTCCCTAAGGAGGGGACCGAATGAAAAACTGTTTTTT. Based on the CDR3 plus reference TRBV18 and TRBJ1-4, the full variable domain is NAGVMQNPRHLVRRRGQEARLRCSPMKGHSHVYWYRQLPEEGLKFMVYLQKENIIDESGMPKERFSAEFPKEGPSILRIQQVVRGDSAAYFCASSLRRGPNEKLFFGSGTQLSVL.

This clone was counted only a few times. The chain uses TRBV7-9 and TRBJ2-2; no firm D call. The CDR3 is 13 residues long. Trimming removed 0 bases from V and 4 bases from J, with 3 bases in between. The V gene's germline CDR1 is SEHNR and CDR2 FQNEAQ (reference sequence). Here the CDR3 reads CASSLASTGELFF. The CDR3 nucleotides are TGTGCCAGCAGCTTAGCGAGCACCGGGGAGCTGTTTTTT.

The CDR3 region is CASGSGVAGTVSYNEQFF. CDR3 in DNA: TGTGCCAGCGGATCCGGGGTAGCGGGGACTGTTTCCTACAATGAGCAGTTCTTC. The rearrangement uses TRBV7-6 and TRBJ2-1; 8 bases are a match to TRBD2. The junction had 16 bases not matched to a gene; V was cut back by 8 bases and J by 1 base. In germline, CDR1 is SGHVS, CDR2 FNYEAQ. The CDR3 extends over 18 amino acids.

The J gene is TRBJ1-2, the V gene TRBV5-6; TRBD1 aligns across 7 bases. The J segment lost 4 bases and the V segment lost 1 base, leaving 4 bases of the junction unmatched. The CDR3 loop spans 14 amino acids. Germline-derived CDR1 and CDR2 are SGHDT and YYEEEE. The CDR3 here is CASSLTGVRYGYTF. The DNA for the CDR3 is TGTGCCAGCAGCTTGACAGGGGTTCGCTATGGCTACACCTTC.

The chain uses TRBV7-9 and TRBJ2-7, with D possibly matching TRBD2 (6 bases). This CDR3 region has 14 residues. From germline, CDR1 is SEHNR and CDR2 FQNEAQ (reference sequence). V dropped 4 bases and J dropped 7 bases, with 17 bases sitting between them. This CDR3 reads CASSSGTGAREQYF. CDR3 nucleotide sequence: TGTGCCAGCAGCTCCGGGACTGGGGCTAGGGAGCAGTACTTC.

This clone was seen just once. CDR3 DNA: TGTGCCAGCAGTGAAAACAGGGGCAACTATGGCTACACCTTC. Protein: CASSENRGNYGYTF. The J gene is TRBJ1-2, the V gene TRBV6-1; 7 bases are a match to TRBD1. CDR1 is MNHNS, CDR2 SASEGT, per germline. J lost 2 bases, V lost 2 bases, and 2 bases had no gene match. The CDR3 sequence is 14 residues long.

The sample holds a few counts of this clone. The chain carries TRBV2 and TRBJ1-6; D not certain. V was pared by 6 bases and J by 7 bases, with 16 bases between. Germline assignment: CDR1 SNHLY and CDR2 FYNNEI. The CDR3 has 15 residues. The CDR3 DNA reads as TGTGCCAGCAGCGCCGGAGGTGTCAGGAATTCACCCCTCCACTTT. Protein sequence: CASSAGGVRNSPLHF.

This chain links TRBV19 with TRBJ2-7; TRBD2 matches 9 bases. The length of the CDR3 is 14 residues. The germline V gene encodes CDR1 LNHDA and CDR2 SQIVND (reference sequence). With 5 bases clipped from V and 5 bases from J, the junction kept 7 bases outside the gene matches. In DNA form, the CDR3 reads TGTGCCAGTAGTCTCAGCGGGGGGCCCGACGAGCAGTACTTC. Residues: CASSLSGGPDEQYF.